The subject of this entry is one T cell receptor beta chain. Its specificity is unknown. This sample is part of a study of T cell responses to AZD1222 COVID-19 vaccine. Whole-study results and caveats: Spike-specific TCR breadth and depth grew following two AZD1222 doses. Among those given AZD1222, only 6 or 7 were seropositive at baseline.

Here immunoSEQ multiplex PCR was the method, and the copy in TCRdb shows in-frame clones only, minus some. The sample lists approximately 77,000 clones, 80% to 90% occurring once. Looked up from germline, CDR1 is SNHLY and CDR2 is FYNNEI. This CDR3 has 20 residues. V shed 3 bases, J shed 0 bases, and the junction held 13 bases outside the gene matches. Second-dose intervals near 4 or 12 weeks were combined. Sample: peripheral blood, taken 28 days after the second AZD1222 dose. This receptor was identified in an adult who received the AZD1222 COVID-19 vaccine. V usage is TRBV2 and J usage is TRBJ2-5, with TRBD2 matching 13 bases. Here the CDR3 DNA reads TGTGCCAGCAGTGAGGAAACTAGCGGGGGGGCCGACGGGTACCAAGAGACCCAGTACTTC. Translated: CASSEETSGGADGYQETQYF.